The sequence of this T cell receptor beta chain was determined in a study of identifying expanded T cells in peripheral blood. Overall study findings and caveats: Clone count variance between approximately two-week samples rose with total template count. Technical replicates showed roughly 1.2 changed clones; roughly two weeks around 15; four weeks 19.

Looked up from germline, CDR1 is SGHVS and CDR2 is FNYEAQ. J lost 1 base, V lost 5 bases, and 6 bases had no gene match. The CDR3 sequence is 15 residues long. The data were produced by immunoSEQ multiplex PCR, yet TCRdb's version contains in-frame clones alone and is incomplete. Altogether fewer than 130,000 clones are present, about 89% being singletons, with the ten largest covering approximately 16%. Healthy donors had no documented immune events, such as infections, while sampled. Note on this clone: Its antigen is undetermined.

The TCR originated in a person aged 18-69 years in good health. The sample consisted of blood. V gene TRBV7-6 combines with J gene TRBJ2-3; 7 bases line up with TRBD2. CDR3 amino acids: CASSLSGAGTDTQYF. The CDR3 DNA reads TGTGCCAGCAGCCTAAGCGGGGCCGGCACAGATACGCAGTATTTT.